These T cell receptor beta chains were read from a single sample in a study of T cell repertoires in aging, cancer and after chemotherapy. TCRdb reanalysed the multiplex PCR reads using MiXCR and keeps one entry per CDR3 protein. The sample comprises under 3,000 distinct CDR3 sequences, around 44% of which are singletons, and 30% to 45% rests with the top ten. The sequenced material came from blood. These receptors were obtained from a human donor with a solid tumor. CDR3s include the opening cysteine and the closing phenylalanine or tryptophan. A D gene is named only where the DNA matches it firmly. Expanded clones get a size class; other rows say once, few or many, or leave the size out.

clone_size j_call v_call d_call cdr3_aa cdr3_nt
once TRBJ1-1 TRBV5-6 NA CASSLWDTEAFF TGTGCCAGCAGCTTATGGGACACTGAAGCTTTCTTT
NA TRBJ1-1 TRBV10-3 NA CAISGPGARRCFF TGTGCCATCAGTGGGCCCGGGGCCAGGCGCTGTTTCTTT
NA TRBJ1-3 TRBV30 NA CAWSLGANSGNTIYF TGTGCCTGGAGTCTGGGGGCAAACTCTGGAAACACCATATATTTT
NA TRBJ1-2 TRBV20-1 NA CSVERTYGYTF TGCAGCGTGGAACGGACCTATGGCTACACCTTC
NA TRBJ1-1 TRBV10-3 TRBD1 CAIQDRDLNTEAFF TGTGCCATCCAGGACAGGGATTTGAACACTGAAGCTTTCTTT
NA TRBJ2-1 TRBV12-5 NA CASGSDAADRYNEQFF TGTGCTAGTGGTTCCGATGCCGCCGATAGGTACAATGAGCAGTTCTTC
once TRBJ2-7 TRBV6-5 TRBD1 CATSDPRDRGPYEQYF TGTGCCACCAGTGACCCCCGGGACAGGGGACCCTACGAGCAGTACTTC
few TRBJ1-1 TRBV6-5 TRBD1 CASSYSRTGGTEAFF TGTGCCAGCAGTTACTCGAGGACAGGGGGAACTGAAGCTTTCTTT
NA TRBJ2-6 TRBV7-9 NA CASSPDAGANVLTF TGTGCCAGCAGCCCCGACGCCGGGGCCAACGTCCTGACTTTC
few TRBJ1-2 TRBV7-2 TRBD1 CASSSQGTGTYGYTF TGTGCCAGCAGCTCTCAGGGGACAGGGACCTATGGCTACACCTTC
few TRBJ1-2 TRBV10-3 TRBD1 CAISDRGRTGDGYTF TGTGCCATCAGTGATCGCGGGAGAACAGGGGATGGCTACACCTTC
few TRBJ1-2 TRBV24-1 NA CATSRSQGGDGYTF TGTGCCACCAGTCGATCACAGGGAGGGGATGGCTACACCTTC
NA TRBJ2-7 TRBV7-2 NA CASSQDLTGIPSYEQYF TGTGCCAGCAGCCAAGACCTTACCGGGATCCCCTCCTACGAGCAGTACTTC
NA TRBJ1-2 TRBV6-5 NA CASSELMNYTF TGTGCCAGCAGTGAACTGATGAACTACACCTTC
NA TRBJ1-1 TRBV12-3/TRBV12-4 NA CASSRRVNTEAFF TGTGCCAGCAGCCGGAGGGTGAACACTGAAGCTTTCTTT
NA TRBJ1-2 TRBV19 NA CASSIGLRNYGYTF TGTGCCAGTAGTATAGGTTTAAGGAACTATGGCTACACCTTC
few TRBJ2-2 TRBV7-9 TRBD1 CASQRQGTGELFF TGTGCCAGCCAACGACAGGGCACCGGGGAGCTGTTTTTT
few TRBJ1-2 TRBV6-6 TRBD1 CASSAGQGYGYTF TGTGCCAGCAGTGCCGGACAGGGCTATGGCTACACCTTC
NA TRBJ2-4 TRBV5-1 NA CASSLAQKNIQYF TGCGCCAGCAGCTTGGCGCAGAAAAACATTCAGTACTTC
NA TRBJ2-2 TRBV29-1 NA CSARVGSRPGTGELFF TGCAGTGCTAGAGTCGGGTCCAGGCCCGGCACCGGGGAGCTGTTTTTT
NA TRBJ1-1 TRBV5-4 NA CASSLGGGLNTEAFF TGTGCCAGCAGCTTAGGGGGGGGTTTGAACACTGAAGCTTTCTTT
NA TRBJ2-1 TRBV10-3 TRBD2 CAITPGLAGPGSSYNEQFF TGTGCCATCACTCCGGGACTAGCGGGACCAGGGAGCTCCTACAATGAGCAGTTCTTC
NA TRBJ1-5 TRBV15 TRBD1 CATSRGAGGVQPQHF TGTGCCACCAGCAGAGGGGCAGGGGGAGTTCAGCCCCAGCATTTT
few TRBJ2-2 TRBV7-2 TRBD1 CASSPRQGALAGELFF TGTGCCAGCAGCCCAAGACAGGGGGCGCTTGCCGGGGAGCTGTTTTTT
few TRBJ2-2 TRBV7-2 TRBD1 CASSSGQGNTGELFF TGTGCCAGCAGCTCGGGACAGGGGAACACCGGGGAGCTGTTTTTT
NA TRBJ2-1 TRBV19 NA CASADSWAVSGNEQFF TGTGCCAGTGCTGACTCATGGGCTGTGAGCGGCAATGAGCAGTTCTTC
NA TRBJ1-5 TRBV20-1 TRBD1 CSARLGQSNQPQHF TGCAGTGCTAGATTGGGACAGAGCAATCAGCCCCAGCATTTT
NA TRBJ2-7 TRBV6-5 NA CASRFGGLGSYEQYF TGTGCCAGCAGATTTGGGGGTCTAGGGTCCTACGAGCAGTACTTC
NA TRBJ1-1 TRBV7-9 TRBD1 CASSRTGNTEAFF TGTGCCAGCAGCAGGACAGGGAACACTGAAGCTTTCTTT
NA TRBJ2-7 TRBV6-2/TRBV6-3 TRBD2 CASQPQRGTTGSYEQYF TGTGCCAGTCAACCGCAGCGGGGGACAACAGGCTCCTACGAGCAGTACTTC
NA TRBJ1-5 TRBV7-6 TRBD1 CASSSVRAGTGVGQPQHF TGTGCCAGCAGCTCAGTAAGAGCCGGGACAGGGGTAGGTCAGCCCCAGCATTTT
NA TRBJ1-2 TRBV5-1 NA CASSLADKSNYGYTF TGTGCCAGCAGCTTGGCGGACAAGAGTAACTATGGCTACACCTTC
NA TRBJ1-1 TRBV7-9 TRBD1 CASSTGQGDTEAFF TGTGCCAGCAGCACAGGACAGGGGGACACTGAAGCTTTCTTT
few TRBJ2-2 TRBV30 TRBD2 CAWMGLVGELFF TGTGCCTGGATGGGACTAGTCGGGGAGCTGTTTTTT
NA TRBJ1-5 TRBV6-1 NA CASSARDMSNQPQHF TGTGCCAGCAGTGCCCGGGACATGAGCAATCAGCCCCAGCATTTT
NA TRBJ2-7 TRBV12-3/TRBV12-4 NA CASSPRGAASSYEQYF TGTGCCAGCAGTCCCAGGGGAGCGGCGAGCTCCTACGAGCAGTACTTC
NA TRBJ1-1 TRBV29-1 NA CSVGMQAINTEAFF TGCAGCGTGGGGATGCAAGCTATAAACACTGAAGCTTTCTTT
NA TRBJ2-7 TRBV19 NA CASTPGPRGAYEQYF TGTGCCAGTACCCCGGGACCGCGAGGGGCCTACGAGCAGTACTTC
NA TRBJ1-1 TRBV6-5 TRBD1 CASRWRDSGVNTEAFF TGTGCCAGCAGGTGGAGGGACAGCGGGGTGAACACTGAAGCTTTCTTT
few TRBJ2-3 TRBV6-5 TRBD2 CASSSGGPITDTQYF TGTGCCAGCAGTTCGGGGGGGCCGATCACAGATACGCAGTATTTT
medium-sized TRBJ1-3 TRBV30 TRBD1 CAGERDRGNTIYF TGTGCCGGGGAGAGGGACAGGGGAAACACCATATATTTT
NA TRBJ2-1 TRBV5-4 NA CASSLWDLYNEQFF TGTGCCAGCAGCTTGTGGGACTTATACAATGAGCAGTTCTTC
NA TRBJ1-5 TRBV12-3/TRBV12-4 NA CASSFATLDQPQHF TGTGCCAGCAGTTTCGCCACGTTGGATCAGCCCCAGCATTTT
few TRBJ1-1 TRBV6-1 TRBD1 CASPREQGVSVTEAFF TGTGCCAGCCCTCGGGAACAGGGGGTTTCGGTTACTGAAGCTTTCTTT
medium-sized TRBJ1-2 TRBV29-1 TRBD1 CSDKGQGNYGYTF TGCAGCGACAAAGGACAGGGTAACTATGGCTACACCTTC
NA TRBJ2-3 TRBV6-5 TRBD2 CASRPSGGAHGTQYF TGTGCCAGCAGGCCTAGCGGGGGGGCTCACGGGACGCAGTATTTT